This T cell receptor beta chain was documented in a study of post-analysis software for immune sequencing data. Study observations and caveats: Four to six TRBV segments (TRBV5-6, TRBV5-1 and TRBV20-1 among them) occurred more frequently in patients than in controls.

V dropped 3 bases and J dropped 6 bases, with 10 bases sitting between them. This CDR3 has 13 residues. Germline assignment: CDR1 MNHEY and CDR2 SVGAGI. Every TCR beta cDNA library bore unique molecular identifiers. Using its own MiXCR run on the PCR reads, TCRdb lists one record per CDR3 protein. The sample has some 890,000 distinct CDR3 sequences; approximately 53% are singletons. This clonotype has just a few counts. Its antigen is still unknown. The receptor was derived from a girl aged 10-17 years with multiple sclerosis. Sequencing was performed on blood. The chain employs TRBV6-5 and TRBJ2-3; tentative D call: TRBD2 (5 bases). CDR3 in amino acids: CASSYLGGDTQYF. The CDR3 DNA reads TGTGCCAGCAGTTATTTAGGCGGGGATACGCAGTATTTT.